A single sample is the source of the 25 T cell receptor beta chains below, sequenced in a study of blood T cell repertoires in COVID-19. Assay: immunoSEQ multiplex PCR; the TCRdb copy retains only in-frame clones and omits some. The sample yields about 220,000 clones, 70% to 90% seen once. The sequencing sample was made of peripheral blood. Receptors were obtained from a man in his fifties or sixties who had recovered from COVID-19.

This clone was found once. The chain recombines TRBV3-1 (or the pseudogene TRBV3-2) with TRBJ1-4, with 8 bases that match TRBD1. Unmatched junction bases numbered 9, after V lost 4 bases and J lost 11 bases. From germline, CDR1 is LGHDT and CDR2 YNNKEL (reference sequence). This CDR3 has 14 amino acids. The CDR3 DNA is TGTGCCAGCAGCCTCGGGACAGGTAGTCGGAAACTGTTTTTT. This gives the protein CASSLGTGSRKLFF.

This clone was counted a few times. The rearrangement links TRBV7-6 to TRBJ1-1; D is ambiguous. Trimming left V 2 bases short and J 1 base short, with 11 bases between. CDR3 length: 15 amino acids. Germline CDR1 reads SGHVS; CDR2 reads FNYEAQ. The chain's CDR3 is CASSLSVLTNTEAFF. CDR3 in DNA: TGTGCCAGCAGCTTATCAGTGTTAACGAACACTGAAGCTTTCTTT.

A word on this clone: One end of the junction does not line up with germline, which may come from a read error. This chain connects TRBV15 to TRBJ2-3, with TRBD2 identical over 9 bases. This CDR3 is 12 amino acids long. Germline V CDR1 and CDR2: LNHNV, YYDKDF (reference sequence). Here the CDR3 reads CGLAGLKDTQYF. The CDR3 DNA is TGCGGGCTAGCGGGACTAAAAGATACGCAGTATTTT.

This clone has a handful of counts. The chain is built from TRBV5-1 and TRBJ2-7; 10 bases line up with TRBD2. CDR1 and CDR2 from the germline V gene are SGHRS and YFSETQ. The CDR3 covers 15 residues. V gave up 0 bases and J gave up 7 bases; unmatched junction bases: 7. The chain's CDR3 is CASSLASGRGYEQYF. The CDR3 nucleotides read TGCGCCAGCAGCTTGGCTAGCGGGAGAGGGTATGAGCAGTACTTC.

This chain joins TRBV7-8 and TRBJ2-7; 8 bases are shared with TRBD2. There are 14 residues in the CDR3. CDR1 and CDR2 from the germline V gene are SGHVS and FQNEAQ. J gave up 4 bases and V 4 bases, and 6 bases lay outside the gene matches. This CDR3 reads CASSWETGGYEQYF. CDR3 in DNA: TGTGCCAGCAGCTGGGAAACGGGAGGGTACGAGCAGTACTTC.

J is TRBJ1-1 and V is TRBV9, with D possibly matching TRBD1 (6 bases). Germline values: CDR1 SGDLS, CDR2 YYNGEE. The CDR3 loop spans 14 amino acids. V was cut by 3 bases and J by 1 base, with 10 bases left in between. The CDR3 reads CASSGQVSNTEAFF. Written as DNA, the CDR3 is TGTGCCAGCAGCGGACAGGTCTCGAACACTGAAGCTTTCTTT.

The J gene is TRBJ1-5, the V gene TRBV19; no clear D gene. Germline CDR1 and CDR2: LNHDA and SQIVND (reference sequence). The CDR3 extends over 15 amino acids. Trimming removed 0 bases from V and 3 bases from J, with 9 bases in between. CDR3 nucleotides: TGTGCCAGTAGTATAGACACAGCGGACAATCAGCCCCAGCATTTT. This gives the protein CASSIDTADNQPQHF.

The chain links TRBV25-1 to TRBJ2-3; maybe TRBD2 (6 bases). The V end lost 1 base, the J end lost 0 bases, and 8 bases lay between the germline ends. The CDR3 consists of 15 residues. CDR1 MGHDK and CDR2 SYGVNS come from the germline V gene. The CDR3 DNA reads as TGTGCCAGCAGTGAATGGGGGGACAGCACAGATACGCAGTATTTT. It encodes CASSEWGDSTDTQYF.

The chain combines TRBV5-1 with TRBJ2-7, with 12 bases fitting TRBD1. CDR1 and CDR2 (germline): SGHRS, YFSETQ. The trim removed 4 bases at V and 6 bases at J, leaving 5 bases unmatched. CDR3 length: 14 residues. The CDR3 here is CASSTGTGGGEQYF. The CDR3 DNA sequence: TGCGCCAGCAGCACCGGGACAGGGGGCGGCGAGCAGTACTTC.

The J gene is TRBJ1-2, the V gene TRBV29-1, with D tentatively TRBD1 (6 bases). The CDR3 extends over 13 amino acids. From germline, CDR1 is SQVTM and CDR2 ANQGSEA. Trimming took off 4 bases at V and 6 bases at J, with 15 bases between the two ends. The DNA of the CDR3 is TGCAGCGTTGCGGCACAGGGAAAGGATGGCTACACCTTC. The encoded protein is CSVAAQGKDGYTF.

This clone appeared once. The chain links TRBV6-6 to TRBJ2-7, with 9 bases lining up with TRBD2. The CDR3 sequence is 17 residues long. CDR1 is MNHNY and CDR2 is SVGAGI in the germline V gene (reference sequence). Germline trimming cut 5 bases from V and 0 bases from J; bases unmatched to any gene: 11. CDR3 sequence: CASSPSGAAGGSYEQYF. The CDR3 DNA reads as TGTGCCAGCAGTCCTAGTGGTGCAGCGGGGGGCTCCTACGAGCAGTACTTC.

The rearrangement uses TRBV7-9 and TRBJ1-1; no clear D. This CDR3 has 12 residues. Trimming left V 3 bases short and J 7 bases short, with 9 bases between. Germline values: CDR1 SEHNR, CDR2 FQNEAQ (reference sequence). As DNA, the CDR3 is TGTGCCAGCAGCTTGTCGGGGAATGAAGCTTTCTTT. The encoded protein is CASSLSGNEAFF.

V and J are TRBV7-2 and TRBJ2-1, with 9 positions matching TRBD2. This CDR3 has 16 residues. Germline assignment: CDR1 SGHTA and CDR2 FQGNSA. V lost 4 bases to trimming and J lost 6 bases; unmatched junction nucleotides: 10. The CDR3 nucleotides read TGTGCCAGCAGCTCCTCAGCGGGAGGCCCCCCCAATGAGCAGTTCTTC. This codes for CASSSSAGGPPNEQFF. Supplemented by reference TRBV7-2 and TRBJ2-1, the full variable domain reads GAGVSQSPSNKVTEKGKDVELRCDPISGHTALYWYRQSLGQGLEFLIYFQGNSAPDKSGLPSDRFSAERTGGSVSTLTIQRTQQEDSAVYLCASSSSAGGPPNEQFFGPGTRLTVL.

The chain links TRBV7-8 to TRBJ2-6; 11 bases are shared with TRBD2. The length of the CDR3 is 17 residues. V was clipped by 4 bases and J by 0 bases; unmatched bases: 2. Germline CDR1 is SGHVS and CDR2 is FQNEAQ. CDR3 in DNA: TGTGCCAGCAGCTCGGGACTAGCGGTCTCTGGGGCCAACGTCCTGACTTTC. Translating it yields CASSSGLAVSGANVLTF.

The V gene is TRBV28, the J gene TRBJ1-2; 7 nucleotides agree with TRBD1. Germline trimming cut 8 bases from V and 8 bases from J; bases unmatched to any gene: 8. Germline CDR1 reads MDHEN; CDR2 reads SYDVKM. The CDR3 runs 12 residues. CDR3: CASDDREYGYTF. DNA for the CDR3: TGTGCCAGCGACGACAGGGAATACGGCTACACCTTC.

The chain carries TRBV2 and TRBJ2-3; TRBD2 matches at 8 bases. Germline CDR1 and CDR2: SNHLY and FYNNEI. This CDR3 spans 14 amino acids. The junction had 2 bases not matched to a gene; V was cut back by 5 bases and J by 1 base. In DNA form, the CDR3 reads TGTGCCAGCAGTTATAGCGGGGGCACAGATACGCAGTATTTT. Protein: CASSYSGGTDTQYF.

This clone was observed a single time. V and J are TRBV5-1 and TRBJ2-1; tentative D call: TRBD2 (5 bases). Germline V CDR1 and CDR2: SGHRS, YFSETQ. V was shortened by 2 bases and J by 10 bases, with 19 bases between the two germline ends. The CDR3 covers 15 residues. The CDR3 DNA reads TGCGCCAGCAGCTTTCAAGGACTCATGGGTAACGAGCAGTTCTTC. Translated, it gives CASSFQGLMGNEQFF.

The chain uses TRBV4-2 and TRBJ2-1, with TRBD2 matching 12 bases. Trimming removed 4 bases from V and 1 base from J; junction bases left unmatched: 5. The germline V gene has CDR1 LGHNA and CDR2 YNFKEQ. The CDR3 length is 17 residues. The CDR3 protein is CASSLTSGSHSYNEQFF. The CDR3 region has the DNA TGTGCCAGCAGCCTGACTAGCGGGAGCCATTCCTACAATGAGCAGTTCTTC.

This clone was detected a few times. The V and J genes are TRBV10-3 and TRBJ2-7; 12 bases agree with TRBD2. Trimming removed 5 bases from V and 3 bases from J; junction bases left unmatched: 5. The V gene's germline CDR1 is ENHRY and CDR2 SYGVKD. The CDR3 is 15 amino acids. CDR3 nucleotide sequence: TGTGCCATCAGTAGACTAGCGGGAGAAATCTACGAGCAGTACTTC. This gives the protein CAISRLAGEIYEQYF.

Only one count was recorded for this clone. The V gene is TRBV7-2, the J gene TRBJ2-7, with 13 bases that match TRBD2. J lost 3 bases, V lost 2 bases, and 1 base had no gene match. Germline values: CDR1 SGHTA, CDR2 FQGNSA. The CDR3 length is 15 residues. The CDR3: CASSLRTSGSYEQYF. The CDR3 DNA reads as TGTGCCAGCAGCTTACGGACTAGCGGGAGCTACGAGCAGTACTTC. Complete variable domain (other parts from reference TRBV7-2 and TRBJ2-7): GAGVSQSPSNKVTEKGKDVELRCDPISGHTALYWYRQSLGQGLEFLIYFQGNSAPDKSGLPSDRFSAERTGGSVSTLTIQRTQQEDSAVYLCASSLRTSGSYEQYFGPGTRLTVT.

This clone was seen more than once but under ten times. The chain recombines TRBV27 with TRBJ2-7; tentatively, D is TRBD1 (6 bases). In germline, CDR1 is MNHEY, CDR2 SMNVEV (reference sequence). Trimming removed 6 bases from V and 0 bases from J, with 12 bases in between. The CDR3 runs to 14 residues. Written as DNA, the CDR3 is TGTGCCAGCAGAATAGGGGGAGTCTCCTACGAGCAGTACTTC. Residues: CASRIGGVSYEQYF.

The chain is built from TRBV6-2 or TRBV6-3 and TRBJ2-7; D might be TRBD2 (5 bases). CDR3 length: 15 residues. V was shortened by 2 bases and J by 7 bases, with 18 bases between the two germline ends. CDR1 is MNHEY and CDR2 is SVGEGT in the germline V gene. For the CDR3, the DNA is TGTGCCAGCAGTTACGGGTTAGCGAAAGAAAAGGAGCAGTACTTC. It codes for CASSYGLAKEKEQYF.

V and J are TRBV13 and TRBJ1-1; a weak D match, TRBD1 (5 bases). The V end lost 3 bases, the J end lost 2 bases, and 19 bases lay between the germline ends. This CDR3 has 17 residues. In germline, CDR1 is PRHDT, CDR2 FYEKMQ (reference sequence). In DNA, the CDR3 is TGTGCCAGCAGCTTTTACCCTCAACAGGCGGTAAACACTGAAGCTTTCTTT. Protein: CASSFYPQQAVNTEAFF.

The chain has TRBV5-1 and TRBJ1-1; TRBD1 agrees at 7 bases. The CDR3 covers 15 residues. Germline CDR1 is SGHRS and CDR2 is YFSETQ. The J segment lost 0 bases and the V segment lost 0 bases, leaving 2 bases of the junction unmatched. CDR3: CASSLVDRLNTEAFF. CDR3 sequence (DNA): TGCGCCAGCAGCTTGGTGGACAGGTTGAACACTGAAGCTTTCTTT.

This clone was seen just once. The rearrangement joins TRBV24-1 to TRBJ2-1, with a possible D match to TRBD2 (6 bases). Trimming removed 1 base at V and 13 bases at J, with 13 bases between. Per germline, CDR1 KGHDR and CDR2 SFDVKD. The length of the CDR3 is 13 residues. The CDR3 DNA sequence: TGTGCCACCAGTGATTTACCCGGGACTTCCCAGTTCTTC. Translated: CATSDLPGTSQFF.